These 18 T cell receptor beta chains were all obtained from the same sample, sequenced in a study of blood T cell repertoires in COVID-19. Assay used: immunoSEQ multiplex PCR; TCRdb lists only in-frame clones, some missing. The sample has 130,000 or so clones; roughly 80% are singletons. The sample comprised peripheral blood. These receptors were taken from a woman aged 70-85 years with COVID-19, enrolled during active disease.

The rearrangement joins TRBV5-3 to TRBJ1-2, with TRBD1 matching 7 bases. TRBV5-3 is an ORF; its function is uncertain. J was trimmed by 4 bases and V by 3 bases; bases with no gene match: 12. The CDR3 has 16 amino acids. The CDR3 reads CARSWDRTVGGYGYTF. The CDR3 DNA reads TGTGCCAGAAGCTGGGACAGAACGGTGGGAGGCTATGGCTACACCTTC.

CDR3 bases: TGTGCCAGCACACACAGGGGGTCTAGCAATCAGCCCCAGCATTTT. Translating gives CASTHRGSSNQPQHF. V gene TRBV2 combines with J gene TRBJ1-5; TRBD1 matches 8 bases. The germline V gene has CDR1 SNHLY and CDR2 FYNNEI. The V and J ends lost 7 bases and 0 bases, in that order; junction bases with no gene match: 5. The CDR3 loop spans 15 amino acids.

V usage is TRBV2 and J usage is TRBJ1-5; possible D gene TRBD1, 6 bases. Germline V gives CDR1 SNHLY, CDR2 FYNNEI. The CDR3 length is 16 residues. Trimming removed 5 bases at V and 5 bases at J, with 19 bases between. CDR3: CASSRITGIGDQPQHF. CDR3 nucleotides: TGTGCCAGCAGTCGCATCACAGGGATCGGGGATCAGCCCCAGCATTTT.

The chain employs TRBV30 and TRBJ2-6; 9 bases agree with TRBD1. This CDR3 is 17 amino acids long. Per germline, CDR1 GTSNPN and CDR2 SVGIG (reference sequence). The trim removed 7 bases at V and 3 bases at J, leaving 13 bases unmatched. The CDR3 is CASPGRTGVNGANVLTF. CDR3 bases: TGTGCCTCCCCGGGCCGGACAGGGGTAAATGGGGCCAACGTCCTGACTTTC.

V gene TRBV5-1 combines with J gene TRBJ2-2; weak D call: TRBD2 (5 bases). Germline assignment: CDR1 SGHRS and CDR2 YFSETQ. CDR3 size: 15 residues. The V and J ends lost 1 base and 0 bases respectively, with 7 bases between them. The CDR3 sequence is CASSLTGTNTGELFF. The CDR3 bases are TGCGCCAGCAGCTTGACGGGGACGAACACCGGGGAGCTGTTTTTT.

In its sample, this clone was seen a few times. The rearrangement uses TRBV9 and TRBJ2-7; D may be TRBD2 (6 bases). The length of the CDR3 is 14 residues. The germline V gene has CDR1 SGDLS and CDR2 YYNGEE. V dropped 4 bases and J dropped 4 bases, with 15 bases sitting between them. The CDR3: CASSPRDWQYEQYF. CDR3 DNA: TGTGCCAGCAGCCCCCGGGACTGGCAATACGAGCAGTACTTC. The complete variable domain, with remaining parts taken from reference TRBV9 and TRBJ2-7, reads DSGVTQTPKHLITATGQRVTLRCSPRSGDLSVYWYQQSLDQGLQFLIQYYNGEERAKGNILERFSAQQFPDLHSELNLSSLELGDSALYFCASSPRDWQYEQYFGPGTRLTVT.

This chain uses TRBV7-2 with TRBJ2-2; 7 bases match TRBD1. CDR1 and CDR2 from the germline V gene are SGHTA and FQGNSA. This CDR3 contains 15 residues. V lost 0 bases and J lost 5; bases outside the gene matches: 3. DNA of the CDR3: TGTGCCAGCAGCTTAGCCAACAGGGGAACCGGGGAGCTGTTTTTT. It yields the protein CASSLANRGTGELFF.

This sequence joins TRBV5-1 and TRBJ1-6, with TRBD1 matching 9 bases. Losses at the gene ends were 3 bases for V and 7 bases for J; bases not matched to a gene: 5. CDR3 size: 15 residues. Germline V gene lookup returns CDR1 SGHRS and CDR2 YFSETQ. This CDR3 reads CASSWGDRANSPLHF. As DNA, the CDR3 is TGCGCCAGCAGCTGGGGGGACAGGGCCAATTCACCCCTCCACTTT.

The chain carries TRBV5-5 and TRBJ1-1, with TRBD1 matching over 8 bases. Unmatched junction bases numbered 13, after V lost 4 bases and J lost 8 bases. The CDR3 extends over 15 amino acids. Germline V gives CDR1 SGHKS, CDR2 YYEKEE (reference sequence). CDR3: CASSDRDRLAQEAFF. The CDR3 bases are TGTGCCAGCAGCGATCGGGACAGGTTAGCCCAGGAAGCTTTCTTT.

This rearrangement joins TRBV10-3 to TRBJ1-6, with TRBD1 identical over 7 bases. Germline values: CDR1 ENHRY, CDR2 SYGVKD. The trim removed 10 bases at V and 5 bases at J, leaving 5 bases unmatched. The CDR3 is 13 residues long. This chain's CDR3 is CATWDSNNSPLHF. The CDR3 coding sequence is TGTGCCACCTGGGACAGTAATAATTCACCCCTCCACTTT.

The gene calls are TRBV18 and TRBJ1-1, with D maybe TRBD1 (6 bases). Looked up from germline, CDR1 is KGHSH and CDR2 is LQKENI. The V end lost 5 bases, the J end lost 3 bases, and 13 bases lay between the germline ends. This CDR3 spans 14 amino acids. The CDR3 DNA reads as TGTGCCAGCTCATCGAAACAGGGAGACACTGAAGCTTTCTTT. Protein: CASSSKQGDTEAFF.

The chain joins TRBV2 to TRBJ2-2; 8 bases match TRBD1. CDR3 length: 14 residues. J lost 1 base, V lost 6 bases, and 1 base had no gene match. Germline CDR1 SNHLY, CDR2 FYNNEI. The CDR3 coding sequence is TGTGCCAGCAGGGACAGGGTGAACACCGGGGAGCTGTTTTTT. Protein sequence: CASRDRVNTGELFF.

J is TRBJ1-3 and V is TRBV2; D unclear. Germline CDR1 SNHLY, CDR2 FYNNEI. The V end lost 8 bases, the J end lost 9 bases, and 8 bases lay between the germline ends. The CDR3 length is 10 residues. In DNA, the CDR3 is TGTGCCAGCGAGGGTTCCACCATATATTTT. This sequence encodes CASEGSTIYF.

The chain links TRBV12-3 or TRBV12-4 to TRBJ1-2; 10 nucleotides align to TRBD1. The CDR3 spans 13 residues. With V trimmed by 5 bases and J by 7 bases, 4 bases remained unmatched. CDR3 amino acids: CASSLGTGVGYTF. The CDR3 region has the DNA TGTGCCAGCAGTCTCGGGACAGGGGTTGGCTACACCTTC.

The table lists this clone with a few counts. The V call is TRBV9, the J call TRBJ1-1, with D perhaps matching TRBD1 (5 bases). Germline assignment: CDR1 SGDLS and CDR2 YYNGEE. The CDR3 has 13 amino acids. V was cut by 3 bases and J by 4 bases, with 10 bases left in between. The chain's CDR3 is CASSALQGTEAFF. DNA of the CDR3: TGTGCCAGCAGCGCCCTTCAGGGCACTGAAGCTTTCTTT.

The chain uses TRBV28 and TRBJ1-1; D possibly corresponds to TRBD1 (6 bases). This CDR3 has 12 amino acids. Trimming cost V 7 bases and J 4 bases, with 10 bases left between them. Germline V CDR1 and CDR2: MDHEN, SYDVKM. The CDR3 region is CASIGGGTEAFF. For the CDR3, the DNA is TGTGCCAGCATTGGGGGCGGCACTGAAGCTTTCTTT.

The CDR3 DNA is TGTGCCAGCAGTGCCGGGAGGGCGGGCAATCAGCCCCAGCATTTT. Residues: CASSAGRAGNQPQHF. The chain couples TRBV2 to TRBJ1-5; D call uncertain. V lost 4 bases, J lost 2 bases, and 12 bases lay in between. Germline CDR1 is SNHLY and CDR2 is FYNNEI. The CDR3 totals 15 residues.

The genes are TRBV28 and TRBJ1-3; tentatively, D is TRBD1 (5 bases). Germline loops: CDR1 MDHEN, CDR2 SYDVKM. Trimming pared 3 bases from V and 3 bases from J, leaving 6 bases between. The CDR3 sequence is 13 residues long. CDR3 DNA: TGTGCCAGCAGTTTGGACATTGGAAACACCATATATTTT. Translating gives CASSLDIGNTIYF. The whole variable domain, filled in from reference TRBV28 and TRBJ1-3, reads DVKVTQSSRYLVKRTGEKVFLECVQDMDHENMFWYRQDPGLGLRLIYFSYDVKMKEKGDIPEGYSVSREKKERFSLILESASTNQTSMYLCASSLDIGNTIYFGEGSWLTVV.